Shown below are 20 T cell receptor beta chains from a single sample sequenced in a study of T cell responses to AZD1222 COVID-19 vaccine. The assay was immunoSEQ multiplex PCR, and TCRdb's table has in-frame clones only and misses some. The table includes 100,000 to 150,000 clones, approximately 90% detected once. The sample consisted of peripheral blood, taken on day 0 of AZD1222 vaccination. The receptors shown here come from an adult in good health.

V is TRBV4-3 and J is TRBJ1-2, with D possibly being TRBD1 (5 bases). V lost 1 base, J lost 4 bases, and 16 bases lay in between. From germline, CDR1 is LGHNA and CDR2 YSLEER. CDR3 size: 16 residues. CDR3 DNA: TGCGCCAGCAGCCAAGGAACGTTGGGGGTTTCCTATGGCTACACCTTC. Translated, it gives CASSQGTLGVSYGYTF.

The CDR3 sequence: CASSITGSDGYTF. CDR3 in DNA: TGTGCCAGTAGTATAACAGGGTCAGATGGCTACACCTTC. This chain uses TRBV19 with TRBJ1-2, with TRBD1 as a possible D gene (6 bases). Germline CDR1 and CDR2: LNHDA and SQIVND (reference sequence). This CDR3 spans 13 amino acids. Deletions cut 2 bases from V and 6 bases from J, with 10 bases between. The complete variable domain, with remaining parts taken from reference TRBV19 and TRBJ1-2, reads DGGITQSPKYLFRKEGQNVTLSCEQNLNHDAMYWYRQDPGQGLRLIYYSQIVNDFQKGDIAEGYSVSREKKESFPLTVTSAQKNPTAFYLCASSITGSDGYTFGSGTRLTVV.

The rearrangement joins TRBV4-2 to TRBJ1-2; D is possibly TRBD1 (6 bases). The CDR3 runs to 15 residues. Germline CDR1 is LGHNA and CDR2 is YNFKEQ. Trimming cost V 1 base and J 8 bases, with 17 bases left between them. The CDR3 here is CASSQVWSGAIGYTF. CDR3 in DNA: TGTGCCAGCAGCCAAGTATGGTCGGGGGCTATAGGCTACACCTTC.

The chain recombines TRBV9 with TRBJ1-1, with D tentatively TRBD1 (6 bases). CDR1 is SGDLS, CDR2 YYNGEE, per germline. The CDR3 sequence is 17 residues long. Trimming left V 4 bases short and J 1 base short, with 20 bases between. CDR3 nucleotides: TGTGCCAGCAGCCCGTACAGGGCTGCCGGTCGGAACACTGAAGCTTTCTTT. Encoded protein: CASSPYRAAGRNTEAFF.

The rearrangement links TRBV9 to TRBJ1-3; 9 bases line up with TRBD1. Trimming removed 4 bases from V and 1 base from J; junction bases left unmatched: 9. Germline values: CDR1 SGDLS, CDR2 YYNGEE. The CDR3 covers 17 residues. The DNA for the CDR3 is TGTGCCAGCAGCCCCACCGGGACAGGGATATCTGGAAACACCATATATTTT. Protein sequence: CASSPTGTGISGNTIYF.

V usage is TRBV5-8 and J usage is TRBJ1-1; perhaps TRBD1 as D (5 bases). The CDR3 consists of 14 residues. Germline CDR1 and CDR2: SGHTS and YDEGEE. V lost 0 bases and J lost 4, with 10 bases in between. The CDR3 region is CASSLEGAGTEAFF. CDR3 sequence (DNA): TGTGCCAGCAGCTTGGAAGGGGCCGGCACTGAAGCTTTCTTT.

The chain employs TRBV18 and TRBJ1-3; D might be TRBD1 (6 bases). Germline assignment: CDR1 KGHSH and CDR2 LQKENI. The CDR3 runs to 15 residues. Trimming took 4 bases from V and 4 from J, leaving 14 bases between them. The CDR3 sequence is CASSQSDSRGNTIYF. The DNA of the CDR3 is TGTGCCAGCTCACAATCGGACAGCAGAGGAAACACCATATATTTT.

The chain has TRBV7-2 and TRBJ2-2, with TRBD1 identical over 8 bases. V lost 3 bases to trimming and J lost 5 bases; unmatched junction nucleotides: 5. CDR3 length: 15 amino acids. The germline gives CDR1 SGHTA, CDR2 FQGNSA. CDR3 coding DNA: TGTGCCAGCAGCTTTAATCAGGGGGCAACCGGGGAGCTGTTTTTT. Its translation: CASSFNQGATGELFF.

The DNA for the CDR3 is TGTGCCAGCAGCGACGGACAGGGCCGCACTGAAGCTTTCTTT. Its translation: CASSDGQGRTEAFF. The rearrangement links TRBV9 to TRBJ1-1; TRBD1 matches at 8 bases. Germline values: CDR1 SGDLS, CDR2 YYNGEE. Germline trimming cut 3 bases from V and 4 bases from J; bases unmatched to any gene: 5. This CDR3 has 14 amino acids. Variable domain in full (rest from reference TRBV9 and TRBJ1-1): DSGVTQTPKHLITATGQRVTLRCSPRSGDLSVYWYQQSLDQGLQFLIQYYNGEERAKGNILERFSAQQFPDLHSELNLSSLELGDSALYFCASSDGQGRTEAFFGQGTRLTVV.

The chain carries TRBV5-4 and TRBJ2-7; TRBD1 agrees at 7 bases. The length of the CDR3 is 16 residues. Losses at the gene ends were 1 base for V and 7 bases for J; bases not matched to a gene: 14. Germline V gene data show CDR1 as SGHNT and CDR2 as YYREEE (reference sequence). DNA of the CDR3: TGTGCCAGCAGCTTGAAAGGGGGCGAAATAATTTGGGAGCAGTACTTC. Encoded protein: CASSLKGGEIIWEQYF.

This chain joins TRBV6-1 and TRBJ1-6; D gene uncertain. The germline V gene has CDR1 MNHNS and CDR2 SASEGT. This CDR3 has 15 residues. Trimming pared 0 bases from V and 6 bases from J, leaving 9 bases between. This CDR3 reads CASSEAAAFNSPLHF. The CDR3 DNA follows: TGTGCCAGCAGTGAAGCTGCCGCTTTTAATTCACCCCTCCACTTT.

This clone appeared once. The J gene is TRBJ1-3, the V gene TRBV9, with TRBD1 identical over 10 bases. CDR1 is SGDLS, CDR2 YYNGEE, per germline. V dropped 0 bases and J dropped 0; count of bases not matched to a gene: 6. The CDR3 runs to 18 residues. The CDR3 DNA reads TGTGCCAGCAGCGTAGGTATGGGGACAGGGGTCTCTGGAAACACCATATATTTT. It translates to CASSVGMGTGVSGNTIYF.

The chain employs TRBV7-9 and TRBJ2-7, with 7 bases identical to TRBD1. The V gene's germline CDR1 is SEHNR and CDR2 FQNEAQ (reference sequence). Losses at the gene ends were 1 base for V and 2 bases for J; bases not matched to a gene: 5. The CDR3 is made up of 15 amino acids. The CDR3 coding sequence is TGTGCCAGCAGCTTAGTGATAGGGGGCCCCTACGAGCAGTACTTC. Protein: CASSLVIGGPYEQYF. Supplemented by reference TRBV7-9 and TRBJ2-7, the full variable domain reads DTGVSQNPRHKITKRGQNVTFRCDPISEHNRLYWYRQTLGQGPEFLTYFQNEAQLEKSRLLSDRFSAERPKGSFSTLEIQRTEQGDSAMYLCASSLVIGGPYEQYFGPGTRLTVT.

This chain connects TRBV10-3 to TRBJ2-2; D gene ambiguous. CDR1 and CDR2 (germline): ENHRY, SYGVKD. This CDR3 is 17 amino acids long. The V gene lost 7 bases and the J gene lost 0 bases, with 18 bases spanning the gap. The CDR3 sequence: CAINPSSTGANTGELFF. CDR3 coding DNA: TGTGCCATCAATCCCTCCTCCACGGGCGCGAACACCGGGGAGCTGTTTTTT.

The V and J genes are TRBV28 and TRBJ2-5, with 8 positions matching TRBD1. The CDR3 contains 12 residues. Per germline, CDR1 MDHEN and CDR2 SYDVKM. Germline trimming cut 6 bases from V and 3 bases from J; bases unmatched to any gene: 0. DNA of the CDR3: TGTGCCAGCAGGACAGGGGAAGAGACCCAGTACTTC. It codes for CASRTGEETQYF. The whole variable domain, filled in from reference TRBV28 and TRBJ2-5, reads DVKVTQSSRYLVKRTGEKVFLECVQDMDHENMFWYRQDPGLGLRLIYFSYDVKMKEKGDIPEGYSVSREKKERFSLILESASTNQTSMYLCASRTGEETQYFGPGTRLLVL.

V usage is TRBV28 and J usage is TRBJ1-1; D unresolved. Germline V lookup: CDR1 MDHEN, CDR2 SYDVKM. The CDR3 consists of 12 residues. Trimming cost V 7 bases and J 0 bases, with 6 bases left between them. The CDR3 here is CASKDLNTEAFF. The CDR3, as DNA: TGTGCCAGCAAGGATCTGAACACTGAAGCTTTCTTT. The full variable domain, rest sourced from reference TRBV28 and TRBJ1-1, is DVKVTQSSRYLVKRTGEKVFLECVQDMDHENMFWYRQDPGLGLRLIYFSYDVKMKEKGDIPEGYSVSREKKERFSLILESASTNQTSMYLCASKDLNTEAFFGQGTRLTVV.

The chain carries TRBV7-2 and TRBJ2-1; D not resolved. Germline CDR1 is SGHTA and CDR2 is FQGNSA. V lost 4 bases and J 9 bases, leaving 13 bases between the germline ends. The CDR3 covers 13 residues. DNA for the CDR3: TGTGCCAGCAGCTCCTACAACGAGGCTGAGCAGTTCTTC. Encoded protein: CASSSYNEAEQFF.

CDR3 sequence (DNA): TGTGCCAGCAGTTACACCGGACAGGGGGACTATGGCTACACCTTC. Its translation: CASSYTGQGDYGYTF. V and J are TRBV6-5 and TRBJ1-2; 10 bases align to TRBD1. After removal of 2 bases from V and 3 bases from J, the junction contained 3 bases not matched to a gene. Germline loops: CDR1 MNHEY, CDR2 SVGAGI. The CDR3 sequence is 15 residues long.

This sequence joins TRBV4-3 and TRBJ1-4; D not certain. The germline gives CDR1 LGHNA, CDR2 YSLEER. V lost 1 base to trimming and J lost 6 bases, with 9 bases between them. The CDR3 is 14 amino acids. The CDR3 sequence: CASSQGALHEKLFF. CDR3 in DNA: TGCGCCAGCAGCCAAGGGGCCCTCCATGAAAAACTGTTTTTT.

This sequence joins TRBV18 and TRBJ1-6; a possible D gene is TRBD1 (6 bases). Trimming removed 6 bases from V and 7 bases from J, with 13 bases in between. The CDR3 is made up of 14 amino acids. Germline assignment: CDR1 KGHSH and CDR2 LQKENI. This CDR3 reads CASSEGGKNSPLHF. CDR3 bases: TGTGCCAGCTCGGAGGGGGGCAAAAATTCACCCCTCCACTTT.